This record concerns one T cell receptor (beta chain) sequence. Here immunoSEQ multiplex PCR was the method, and the copy in TCRdb shows in-frame clones only, minus some. Of roughly 99,000 clones in the sample, about nine tenths are singletons; the top ten hold 6.8%. These data are taken from a study of blood T cell repertoires in COVID-19. Overall study: From the United States, Italy and Spain came samples of acute and convalescent COVID-19.

Germline V gives CDR1 SNHLY, CDR2 FYNNEI. The CDR3 loop spans 14 amino acids. Trimming took 3 bases from V and 1 from J, leaving 8 bases between them. The sequenced sample consisted of peripheral blood. The chain carries TRBV2 and TRBJ2-3, with no clear D. This clonotype was obtained from a man aged 50 to 60 with active or convalescent COVID-19. The CDR3 here is CASSDISGTDTQYF. The CDR3 DNA sequence: TGTGCCAGCAGTGATATCTCTGGCACAGATACGCAGTATTTT.